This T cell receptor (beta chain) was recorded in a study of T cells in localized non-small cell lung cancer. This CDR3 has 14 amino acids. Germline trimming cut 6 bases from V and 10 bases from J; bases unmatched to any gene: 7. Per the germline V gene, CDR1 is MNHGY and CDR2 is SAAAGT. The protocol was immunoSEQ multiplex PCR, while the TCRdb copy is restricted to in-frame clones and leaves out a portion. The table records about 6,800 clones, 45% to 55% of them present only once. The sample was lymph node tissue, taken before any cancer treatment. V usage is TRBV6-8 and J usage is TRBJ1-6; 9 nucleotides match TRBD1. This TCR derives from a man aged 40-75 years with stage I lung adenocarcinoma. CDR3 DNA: TGTGCCAGCAGCAGGGACAGGGCTTGGTCACCCCTCCACTTT. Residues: CASSRDRAWSPLHF.